This T cell receptor (beta chain) derives from a study of cytomegalovirus exposure and HLA in healthy donors. The PCR ran on 60 Vbeta and 13 Jbeta primers. Produced via immunoSEQ multiplex PCR; TCRdb's table is partial and in-frame only. The sample has about 150,000 clones, roughly 81% seen once. There are 13 residues in the CDR3. CDR1 is MGHDK, CDR2 SYGVNS, per germline. The V gene lost 5 bases and the J gene lost 5 bases, with 9 bases spanning the gap. The TCR originated in a woman younger than 35 in good health and CMV-seronegative. The chain carries TRBV25-1 and TRBJ1-4; D call uncertain. Source material: PBMCs. CDR3 sequence (DNA): TGTGCCAGCAGTCCGGCGGGGAATGAAAAACTGTTTTTT. Translated: CASSPAGNEKLFF.